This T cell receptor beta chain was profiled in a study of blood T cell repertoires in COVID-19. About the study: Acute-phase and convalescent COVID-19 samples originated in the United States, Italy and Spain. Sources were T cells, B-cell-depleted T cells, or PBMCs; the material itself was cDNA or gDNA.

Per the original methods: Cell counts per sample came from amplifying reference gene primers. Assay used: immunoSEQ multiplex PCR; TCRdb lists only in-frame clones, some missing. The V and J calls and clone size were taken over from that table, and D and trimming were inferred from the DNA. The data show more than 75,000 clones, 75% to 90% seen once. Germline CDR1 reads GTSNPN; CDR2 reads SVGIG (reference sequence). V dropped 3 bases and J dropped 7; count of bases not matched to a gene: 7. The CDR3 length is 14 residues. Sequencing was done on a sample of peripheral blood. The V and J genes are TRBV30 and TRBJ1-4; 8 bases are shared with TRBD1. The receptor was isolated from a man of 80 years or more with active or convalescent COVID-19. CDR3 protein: CAWRPDRVAEKLFF. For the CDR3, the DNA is TGTGCCTGGAGACCGGACAGGGTTGCTGAAAAACTGTTTTTT.